The rows below give T cell receptor beta chains drawn from one sample of a study of blood T cell repertoires in COVID-19. The data were produced by immunoSEQ multiplex PCR, yet TCRdb's version contains in-frame clones alone and is incomplete. The sample includes about 180,000 clones, around 80% of them seen just once. Sequencing was carried out using peripheral blood. The receptors stem from a woman at least 80 years old with COVID-19, enrolled during active disease. Each CDR3 is given with its conserved first and last residue. Each record gives: CDR3 length, J gene, V gene, CDR3 protein.

20,TRBJ2-1,TRBV5-1,CASSLAGTSGDPLPYNEQFF
16,TRBJ2-1,TRBV28,CASSDSSGRAVNEQFF
15,TRBJ1-6,TRBV30,CAWSPGSSYNSPLHF
16,TRBJ1-3,TRBV2,CASSTWAARSGNTIYF
13,TRBJ1-2,TRBV28,CASRLQGAHGYTF
13,TRBJ1-1,TRBV3-1/TRBV3-2,CASSRRVNTEAFF
15,TRBJ2-5,TRBV6-2/TRBV6-3,CASSYTRLAEETQYF
17,TRBJ2-3,TRBV29-1,CSVESSAARLSTDTQYF
19,TRBJ2-2,TRBV11-3,CASSFARGFTGENTGELFF
13,TRBJ1-1,TRBV28,CASSITGGTEAFF
14,TRBJ1-2,TRBV6-5,CASSYVGQGAGYTF
15,TRBJ1-3,TRBV4-1,CASSLGTASGNTIYF
13,TRBJ2-5,TRBV29-1,CSVKLTGVETQYF
16,TRBJ2-1,TRBV2,CASSYQQVGSYGEQFF
13,TRBJ2-7,TRBV6-5,CASRTSGGYEQYF
15,TRBJ1-5,TRBV7-2,CASSRSGTGIQPQHF
16,TRBJ2-3,TRBV25-1,CASSPLAGSSTDTQYF
14,TRBJ2-1,TRBV18,CASSLSSGGNEQFF
14,TRBJ2-5,TRBV28,CASSSSGRWETQYF
15,TRBJ2-1,TRBV5-1,CASSSSGGSYNEQFF
14,TRBJ1-6,TRBV24-1,CATSESSYNSPLHF
16,TRBJ2-7,TRBV7-6,CASSLDLAGGPYEQYF
18,TRBJ1-5,TRBV6-2/TRBV6-3,CASSYSRTGEFGNQPQHF
16,TRBJ2-3,TRBV4-1,CASSPVGGISTDTQYF
15,TRBJ1-4,TRBV5-1,CASSYGTERNEKLFF
16,TRBJ2-1,TRBV2,CASSRGLAGDVHEQFF
16,TRBJ2-7,TRBV7-2,CASSLEGGVGSYEQYF
14,TRBJ2-3,TRBV2,CASISGGAGDTQYF
15,TRBJ1-2,TRBV3-1/TRBV3-2,CASSQGPDNHYGYTF
15,TRBJ2-1,TRBV7-2,CASSLRGGPYNEQFF
14,TRBJ2-3,TRBV4-1,CASRGTPHTDTQYF
13,TRBJ2-7,TRBV19,CASSSGQTSEQYF
14,TRBJ2-3,TRBV6-5,CASSYSGQGHTQYF
15,TRBJ2-7,TRBV10-3,CAISERGLAPTGQYF
14,TRBJ1-1,TRBV9,CASSPGGARTEAFF
13,TRBJ1-3,TRBV3-1/TRBV3-2,CASSQESRNTIYF
15,TRBJ1-1,TRBV6-2/TRBV6-3,CASSYSGVGDTEAFF
14,TRBJ2-3,TRBV27,CASSSWRGTDTQYF
16,TRBJ2-3,TRBV11-3,CASSPGTSGGTDTQYF
17,TRBJ2-2,TRBV5-5,CASSVGQGHLNTGELFF
17,TRBJ2-3,TRBV24-1,CATSEETGTGATDTQYF
16,TRBJ2-7,TRBV5-6,CASSPGGYRGLYEQYF
16,TRBJ2-3,TRBV5-4,CASSVGLPMGTDTQYF
14,TRBJ2-7,TRBV9,CASSLGTGGYEQYF
18,TRBJ2-1,TRBV2,CASSAVAGKVIRGNEQFF
16,TRBJ2-1,TRBV4-2,CASSLIFRGIRNEQFF
15,TRBJ2-3,TRBV10-3,CAISGGRGSTDTQYF
15,TRBJ2-7,TRBV5-1,CASSLDGRSSYEQYF
14,TRBJ1-1,TRBV2,CASSEARDRVGAFF
13,TRBJ2-2,TRBV28,CASSFSNTGELFF
14,TRBJ2-7,TRBV7-2,CASSLGGGSYEQYF
16,TRBJ1-2,TRBV3-1/TRBV3-2,CASSPMDRFPLYGYTF
16,TRBJ1-1,TRBV6-1,CASSEVVEGAHTEAFF